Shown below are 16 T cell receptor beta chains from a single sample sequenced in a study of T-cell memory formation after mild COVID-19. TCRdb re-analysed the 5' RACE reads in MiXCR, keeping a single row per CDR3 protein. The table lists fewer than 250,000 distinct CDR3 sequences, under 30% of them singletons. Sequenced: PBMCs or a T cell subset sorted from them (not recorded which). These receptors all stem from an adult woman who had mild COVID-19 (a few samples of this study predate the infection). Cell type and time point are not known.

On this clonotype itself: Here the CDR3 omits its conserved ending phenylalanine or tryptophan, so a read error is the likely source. The DNA of the CDR3 is TGCAGCGTTGAACCTCGTGCACTCTATGGCTACACCTCC. The encoded protein is CSVEPRALYGYTS. The V gene is TRBV29-1, the J gene TRBJ1-2; D uncertain. Deletions cut 2 bases from V and 4 bases from J, with 11 bases between. The CDR3 contains 13 residues. Germline V gene data show CDR1 as SQVTM and CDR2 as ANQGSEA.

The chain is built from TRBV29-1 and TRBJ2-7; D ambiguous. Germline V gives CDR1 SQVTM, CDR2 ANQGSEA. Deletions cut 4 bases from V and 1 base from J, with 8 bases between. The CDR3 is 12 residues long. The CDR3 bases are TGCAGCGTTGGGGATACATCCTACGAGCAGTACTTC. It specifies CSVGDTSYEQYF.

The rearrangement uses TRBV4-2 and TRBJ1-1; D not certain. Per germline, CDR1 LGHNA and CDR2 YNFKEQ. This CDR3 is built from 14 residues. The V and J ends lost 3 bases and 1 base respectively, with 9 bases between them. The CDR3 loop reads CASSHLGSNTEAFF. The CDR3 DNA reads TGTGCCAGCAGCCACCTTGGTTCGAACACTGAAGCTTTCTTT.

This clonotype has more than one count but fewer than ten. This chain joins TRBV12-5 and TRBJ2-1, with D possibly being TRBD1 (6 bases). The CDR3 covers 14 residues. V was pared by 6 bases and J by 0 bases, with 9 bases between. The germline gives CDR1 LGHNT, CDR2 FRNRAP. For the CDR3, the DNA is TGTGCTAGTGGGGGGACACTCTCCTACAATGAGCAGTTCTTC. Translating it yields CASGGTLSYNEQFF.

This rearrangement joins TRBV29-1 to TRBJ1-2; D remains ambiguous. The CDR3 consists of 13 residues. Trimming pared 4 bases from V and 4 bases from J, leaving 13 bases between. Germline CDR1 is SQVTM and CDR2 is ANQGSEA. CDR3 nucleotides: TGCAGCGTTGTGGCAACGGAAGGCTATGGCTACACCTTC. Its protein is CSVVATEGYGYTF.

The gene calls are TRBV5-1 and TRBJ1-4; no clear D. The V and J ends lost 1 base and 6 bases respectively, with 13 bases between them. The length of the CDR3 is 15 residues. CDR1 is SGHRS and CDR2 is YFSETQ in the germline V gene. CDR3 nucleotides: TGCGCCAGCAGCTTGCTTCCCCGAGCGGATGAAAAACTGTTTTTT. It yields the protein CASSLLPRADEKLFF.

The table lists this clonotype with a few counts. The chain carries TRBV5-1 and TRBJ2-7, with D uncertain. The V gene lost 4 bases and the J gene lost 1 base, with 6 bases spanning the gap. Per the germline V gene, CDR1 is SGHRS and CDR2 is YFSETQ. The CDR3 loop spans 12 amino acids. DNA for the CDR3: TGCGCCAGCAGCGGCGGATCCTACGAGCAGTACTTC. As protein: CASSGGSYEQYF.

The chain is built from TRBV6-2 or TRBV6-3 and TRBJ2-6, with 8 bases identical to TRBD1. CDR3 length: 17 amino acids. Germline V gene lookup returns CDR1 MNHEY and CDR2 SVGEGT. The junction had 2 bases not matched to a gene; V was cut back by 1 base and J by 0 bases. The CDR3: CASSYYGQGSGANVLTF. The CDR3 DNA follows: TGTGCCAGCAGTTACTACGGACAGGGCTCTGGGGCCAACGTCCTGACTTTC.

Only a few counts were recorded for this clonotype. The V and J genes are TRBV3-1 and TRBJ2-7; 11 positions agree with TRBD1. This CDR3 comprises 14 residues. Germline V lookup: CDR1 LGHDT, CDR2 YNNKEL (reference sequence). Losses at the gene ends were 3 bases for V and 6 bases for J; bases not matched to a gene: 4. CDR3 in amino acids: CASSHSDRGLEQYF. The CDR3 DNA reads TGTGCCAGCAGCCATTCGGACAGGGGGCTCGAGCAGTACTTC.

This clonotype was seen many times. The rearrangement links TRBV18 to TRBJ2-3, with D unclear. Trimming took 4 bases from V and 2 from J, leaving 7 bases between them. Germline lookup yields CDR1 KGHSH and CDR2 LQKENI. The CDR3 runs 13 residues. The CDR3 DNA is TGTGCCAGCTCACAAGATTCCACAGATACGCAGTATTTT. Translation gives CASSQDSTDTQYF.

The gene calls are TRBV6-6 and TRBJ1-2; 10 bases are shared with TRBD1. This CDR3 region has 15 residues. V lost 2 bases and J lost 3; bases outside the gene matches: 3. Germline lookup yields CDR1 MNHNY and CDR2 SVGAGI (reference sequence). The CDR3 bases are TGTGCCAGCAGTTACACGACAGGGGGCGACTATGGCTACACCTTC. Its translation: CASSYTTGGDYGYTF.

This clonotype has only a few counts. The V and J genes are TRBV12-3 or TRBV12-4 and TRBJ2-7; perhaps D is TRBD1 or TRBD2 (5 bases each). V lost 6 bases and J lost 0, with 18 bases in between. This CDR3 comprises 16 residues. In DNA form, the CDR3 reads TGTGCCAGCAGCCACCCCGGGACGGTGAGCTCCTACGAGCAGTACTTC. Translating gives CASSHPGTVSSYEQYF.

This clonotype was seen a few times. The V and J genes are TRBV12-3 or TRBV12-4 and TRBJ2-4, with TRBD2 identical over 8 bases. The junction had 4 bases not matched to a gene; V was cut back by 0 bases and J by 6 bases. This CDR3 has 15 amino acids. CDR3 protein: CASSLAASGSNIQYF. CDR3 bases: TGTGCCAGCAGTTTAGCGGCTAGCGGGTCAAACATTCAGTACTTC.

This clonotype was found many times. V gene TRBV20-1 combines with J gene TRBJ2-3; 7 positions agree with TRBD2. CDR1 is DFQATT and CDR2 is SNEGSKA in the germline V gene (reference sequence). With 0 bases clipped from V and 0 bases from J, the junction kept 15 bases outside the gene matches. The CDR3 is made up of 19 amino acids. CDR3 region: CSARDGRERIITSTDTQYF. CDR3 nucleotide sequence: TGCAGTGCTAGAGATGGGCGGGAGAGAATAATTACTAGCACAGATACGCAGTATTTT.

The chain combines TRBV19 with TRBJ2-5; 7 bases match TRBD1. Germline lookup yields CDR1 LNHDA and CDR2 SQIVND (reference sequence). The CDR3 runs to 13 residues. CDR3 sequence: CATGTVNQETQYF. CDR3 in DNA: TGTGCGACCGGGACAGTCAACCAAGAGACCCAGTACTTC.

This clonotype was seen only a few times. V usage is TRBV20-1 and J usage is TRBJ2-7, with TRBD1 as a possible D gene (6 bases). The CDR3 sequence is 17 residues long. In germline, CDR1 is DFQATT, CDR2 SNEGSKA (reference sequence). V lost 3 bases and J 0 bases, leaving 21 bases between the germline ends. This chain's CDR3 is CSARFTFGQSLSYEQYF. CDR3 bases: TGCAGTGCTAGGTTTACCTTCGGACAGAGTCTCTCCTACGAGCAGTACTTC.